Below, one T cell receptor (beta chain) is given with its context. This sample was taken from a study of technical replicates of blood from several donors. Method: immunoSEQ multiplex PCR; TCRdb's copy keeps in-frame clones and lacks some. The sample contains about 76,000 clones, 94% of which appear only once. Trimming took 4 bases from V and 14 from J, leaving 19 bases between them. The CDR3 is 13 amino acids. Germline CDR1 and CDR2: SGHDT and YYEEEE. What was sequenced was T cells isolated from PBMCs. The TCR comes from a human donor in good health. This chain joins TRBV5-6 and TRBJ2-4; D may be TRBD2 (6 bases). The CDR3 is CASSGYSGDEKYF. The CDR3 bases are TGTGCCAGCAGCGGCTACTCGGGGGACGAGAAGTACTTC. Full variable domain (rest looked up from reference TRBV5-6 and TRBJ2-4): DAGVTQSPTHLIKTRGQQVTLRCSPKSGHDTVSWYQQALGQGPQFIFQYYEEEERQRGNFPDRFSGHQFPNYSSELNVNALLLGDSALYLCASSGYSGDEKYFGAGTRLSVL.